This TCR beta chain derives from a study of T cell repertoires in cytomegalovirus infection. About the study: Selected CMV epitopes included recently identified HLA-C-restricted ones as well as well-studied HLA-B-restricted ones. CMV infection and matching HLA type were both indicated by public TCR beta signatures.

Findings of the study overall: Within the response measured ex vivo, HLA-C-restricted CMV-specific TCR beta clonotypes were dominant. Summed frequency of shared TCR beta families picked out CMV carriers who also had the relevant HLA.

TCRdb called the reads again in MiXCR, with one record for every CDR3 protein. Of roughly 500,000 distinct CDR3 sequences in the sample, around 30% were seen once. CDR3 length equals 15 residues. Germline V gene sequence: CDR1 SGHVS, CDR2 FQNEAQ. V dropped 7 bases and J dropped 0 bases, with 12 bases sitting between them. Only a few counts were recorded for this clonotype. Its antigen remains unknown. The chain recombines TRBV7-8 with TRBJ2-2; D gene unclear. This receptor was taken from a human donor in good health (CMV status not recorded). Some clones in this sample may be carry-over from other donors' samples. Specimen: cultured PBMCs, collected from culture after CMV antigen stimulation. CDR3 in DNA: TGTGCCAGCACCCTATGGTCTTCGAACACCGGGGAGCTGTTTTTT. It codes for CASTLWSSNTGELFF.